This TCR beta chain comes out of a study of OX40 agonist ivuxolimab in advanced cancers. Background on the study: Ivuxolimab is an agonistic anti-OX40 (CD134) antibody, and patients were treated with it. Partial responses were observed in three patients, of whom one had hepatocellular carcinoma and two had cutaneous melanoma. Patients were roughly 87% male with ages about 20 to 79, mean around 61.

Study-level results: The mean number of expanded clones was higher in CD8+ T cells than in CD4+.

Worth noting for this clone: Antigen: not known.

Assay: immunoSEQ multiplex PCR; the TCRdb copy retains only in-frame clones and omits some. Of tens of thousands of clones in the sample, 65% to 85% are singletons; the top ten hold roughly 36%. This CDR3 contains 18 residues. Germline loops: CDR1 LGHNA, CDR2 YSLEER. The chain employs TRBV4-3 and TRBJ2-5; 11 nucleotides line up with TRBD2. The J call may be mistaken, given a closer DNA end match to TRBJ2-7. The sample here was CD4+ or CD8+ T cells sorted from blood, taken in a trial of the OX40 agonist ivuxolimab. The clonotype was recovered from an adult with an advanced solid tumor such as melanoma, head and neck, liver or kidney cancer. The CDR3 reads CASSQDLAGGHRRGEQYF. In DNA, the CDR3 is TGCGCCAGCAGCCAAGACCTAGCGGGAGGTCACCGGAGAGGCGAGCAGTACTTC.